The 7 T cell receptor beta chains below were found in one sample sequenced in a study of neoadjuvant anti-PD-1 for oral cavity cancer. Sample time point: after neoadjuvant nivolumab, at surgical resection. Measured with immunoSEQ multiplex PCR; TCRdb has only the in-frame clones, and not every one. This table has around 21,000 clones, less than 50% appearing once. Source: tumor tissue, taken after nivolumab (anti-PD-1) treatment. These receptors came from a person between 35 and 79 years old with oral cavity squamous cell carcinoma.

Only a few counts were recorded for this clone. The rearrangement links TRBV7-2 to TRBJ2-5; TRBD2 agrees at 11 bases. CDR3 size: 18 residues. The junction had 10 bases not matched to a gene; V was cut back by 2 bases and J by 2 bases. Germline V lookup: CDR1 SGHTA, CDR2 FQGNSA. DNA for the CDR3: TGTGCCAGCAGCTTAATGGCTAGCGGGGGGTATCGACAAGAGACCCAGTACTTC. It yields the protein CASSLMASGGYRQETQYF.

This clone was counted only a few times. CDR3 sequence reads: CASSIRAQGSNQPQHF. CDR3 DNA sequence: TGTGCCAGCAGCATTCGCGCCCAGGGGAGCAATCAGCCCCAGCATTTT. The chain links TRBV9 to TRBJ1-5; TRBD1 is a possible D gene (6 bases). This CDR3 spans 16 amino acids. Trimming took 4 bases from V and 1 from J, leaving 15 bases between them. Germline values: CDR1 SGDLS, CDR2 YYNGEE.

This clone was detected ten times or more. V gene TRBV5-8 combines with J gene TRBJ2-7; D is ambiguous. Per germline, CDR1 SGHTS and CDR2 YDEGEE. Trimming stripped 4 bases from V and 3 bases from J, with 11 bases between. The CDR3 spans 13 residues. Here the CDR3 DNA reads TGTGCCAGCAGCCCTGGGAACTACTACGAGCAGTACTTC. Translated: CASSPGNYYEQYF.

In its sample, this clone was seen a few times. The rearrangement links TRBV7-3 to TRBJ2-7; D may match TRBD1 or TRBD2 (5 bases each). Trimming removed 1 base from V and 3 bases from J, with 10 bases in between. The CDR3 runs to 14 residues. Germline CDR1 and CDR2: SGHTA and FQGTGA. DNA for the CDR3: TGTGCCAGCAGCTTAATGGCAGGGAGCTACGAGCAGTACTTC. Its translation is CASSLMAGSYEQYF.

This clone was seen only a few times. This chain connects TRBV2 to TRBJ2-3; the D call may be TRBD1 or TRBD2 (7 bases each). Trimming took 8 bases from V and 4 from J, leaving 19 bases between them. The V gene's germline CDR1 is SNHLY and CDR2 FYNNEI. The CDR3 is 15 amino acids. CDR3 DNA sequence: TGTGCCAGCCTCCGAGCGACAGGGAGGGCAGATACGCAGTATTTT. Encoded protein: CASLRATGRADTQYF.

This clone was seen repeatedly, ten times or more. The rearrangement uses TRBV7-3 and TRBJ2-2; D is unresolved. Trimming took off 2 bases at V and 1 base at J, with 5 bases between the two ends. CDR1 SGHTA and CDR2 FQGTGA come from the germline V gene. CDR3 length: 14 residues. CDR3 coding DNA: TGTGCCAGCAGCTTAGGGGTGAACACCGGGGAGCTGTTTTTT. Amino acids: CASSLGVNTGELFF. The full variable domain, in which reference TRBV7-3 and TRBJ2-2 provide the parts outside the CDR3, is GAGVSQTPSNKVTEKGKYVELRCDPISGHTALYWYRQSLGQGPEFLIYFQGTGAADDSGLPNDRFFAVRPEGSVSTLKIQRTERGDSAVYLCASSLGVNTGELFFGEGSRLTVL.

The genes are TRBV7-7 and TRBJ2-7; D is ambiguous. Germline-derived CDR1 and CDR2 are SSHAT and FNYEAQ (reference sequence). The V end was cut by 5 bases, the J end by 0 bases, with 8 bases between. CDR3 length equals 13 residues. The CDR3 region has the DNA TGTGCCAGCAGCCCGACACACTCCTACGAGCAGTACTTC. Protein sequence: CASSPTHSYEQYF. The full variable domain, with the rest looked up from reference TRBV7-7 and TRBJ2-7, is GAGVSQSPRYKVTKRGQDVTLRCDPISSHATLYWYQQALGQGPEFLTYFNYEAQPDKSGLPSDRFSAERPEGSISTLTIQRTEQRDSAMYRCASSPTHSYEQYFGPGTRLTVT.